This passage covers 16 T cell receptor beta chains from one sample sequenced in a study of cytomegalovirus exposure and HLA in healthy donors. Primers for the PCR totalled 60 Vbeta and 13 Jbeta. The table came from immunoSEQ multiplex PCR; TCRdb's copy has only in-frame clones and leaves some out. This table has under 150,000 clones, about 64% appearing once. The sample comprised PBMCs. The receptors shown here come from a woman between 35 and 50 years old in good health and CMV-seronegative.

This clone was observed once. CDR3 protein: CASSVQGAGYEQYF. CDR3 bases: TGTGCCAGTAGTGTACAAGGGGCCGGGTACGAGCAGTACTTC. The chain carries TRBV19 and TRBJ2-7; TRBD1 is a possible D gene (5 bases). The CDR3 contains 14 residues. Per germline, CDR1 LNHDA and CDR2 SQIVND (reference sequence). V shed 5 bases and J shed 4 bases, with 15 bases lying between them.

The rearrangement joins TRBV2 to TRBJ2-7, with TRBD1 matching over 10 bases. J was trimmed by 3 bases and V by 4 bases; bases with no gene match: 6. Germline V gives CDR1 SNHLY, CDR2 FYNNEI. This CDR3 spans 15 amino acids. The DNA of the CDR3 is TGTGCCAGCAGTGCCCGGGACAGGGGATTCTACGAGCAGTACTTC. This codes for CASSARDRGFYEQYF.

This sequence joins TRBV10-2 and TRBJ2-3, with 9 bases fitting TRBD1. This CDR3 has 15 amino acids. The V segment lost 6 bases and the J segment 3 bases; nucleotides outside the gene matches: 7. Germline V CDR1 and CDR2: WSHSY, SAAADI. The CDR3 spells CASSAGQGGTDTQYF. The CDR3 nucleotides are TGCGCCAGCAGCGCGGGACAGGGTGGGACAGATACGCAGTATTTT.

The gene calls are TRBV4-2 and TRBJ2-3; 13 bases are a match to TRBD2. Germline V lookup: CDR1 LGHNA, CDR2 YNFKEQ. CDR3 size: 17 residues. V lost 1 base to trimming and J lost 4 bases; unmatched junction nucleotides: 5. The CDR3 DNA is TGTGCCAGCAGCCAAGGCGGACTAGCGGGAGAGGCAGATACGCAGTATTTT. This codes for CASSQGGLAGEADTQYF.

The CDR3 region is CASSLGGQSGNYGYTF. CDR3 in DNA: TGTGCCAGCAGCTTAGGGGGACAGAGTGGGAACTATGGCTACACCTTC. The chain couples TRBV7-2 to TRBJ1-2; 7 bases map to TRBD1. Germline V gene data show CDR1 as SGHTA and CDR2 as FQGNSA. The CDR3 runs 16 residues. The V gene end was trimmed by 1 base and the J gene end by 2 bases; junction bases not matched to a gene: 7.

This clone was counted between two and nine times. The CDR3 region has the DNA TGTGCCAGCAGCTTGGACAGCCCTAATTCACCCCTCCACTTT. This translates into CASSLDSPNSPLHF. The chain combines TRBV5-5 with TRBJ1-6; D is uncertain. V shed 0 bases and J shed 6 bases, with 7 bases lying between them. There are 14 residues in the CDR3. Germline V gene sequence: CDR1 SGHKS, CDR2 YYEKEE (reference sequence).

This clone was detected a few times. CDR3: CASSLTGGKTNSPLHF. CDR3 sequence (DNA): TGTGCCAGCAGCTTGACAGGGGGCAAGACGAATTCACCCCTCCACTTT. The V call is TRBV7-3, the J call TRBJ1-6, with 10 bases identical to TRBD1. CDR3 length: 16 residues. CDR1 SGHTA and CDR2 FQGTGA come from the germline V gene. The V and J ends lost 3 bases and 7 bases, in that order; junction bases with no gene match: 6. Full variable domain (remainder filled in from reference TRBV7-3 and TRBJ1-6): GAGVSQTPSNKVTEKGKYVELRCDPISGHTALYWYRQSLGQGPEFLIYFQGTGAADDSGLPNDRFFAVRPEGSVSTLKIQRTERGDSAVYLCASSLTGGKTNSPLHFGNGTRLTVT.

The rearrangement links TRBV10-2 to TRBJ2-7; a weak D match, TRBD2 (5 bases). This CDR3 comprises 13 residues. CDR1 WSHSY and CDR2 SAAADI come from the germline V gene. Trimming took 4 bases from V and 6 from J, leaving 13 bases between them. Written as DNA, the CDR3 is TGCGCCAGCAGTGGGCGGCGAGAGGGCGAGCAGTACTTC. It translates to CASSGRREGEQYF.

The chain employs TRBV7-8 and TRBJ1-1; tentatively, D is TRBD1 (6 bases). From germline, CDR1 is SGHVS and CDR2 FQNEAQ. V was cut by 6 bases and J by 0 bases, with 14 bases left in between. The CDR3 length is 15 residues. CDR3 protein: CASSLGGAMNTEAFF. Here the CDR3 DNA reads TGTGCCAGCAGTTTGGGGGGGGCCATGAACACTGAAGCTTTCTTT. Supplemented by reference TRBV7-8 and TRBJ1-1, the full variable domain reads GAGVSQSPRYKVAKRGQDVALRCDPISGHVSLFWYQQALGQGPEFLTYFQNEAQLDKSGLPSDRFFAERPEGSVSTLKIQRTQQEDSAVYLCASSLGGAMNTEAFFGQGTRLTVV.

This rearrangement joins TRBV19 to TRBJ2-1; 11 bases line up with TRBD1. This CDR3 has 14 amino acids. Trimming took 10 bases from V and 4 from J; bases not matched to a gene: 6. CDR1 LNHDA and CDR2 SQIVND come from the germline V gene (reference sequence). This chain's CDR3 is CATGQGARYNEQFF. CDR3 DNA: TGTGCCACCGGACAGGGGGCCAGATACAATGAGCAGTTCTTC.

The rearrangement links TRBV5-1 to TRBJ1-5; 7 nucleotides agree with TRBD1. There are 15 residues in the CDR3. J was trimmed by 1 base and V by 0 bases; bases with no gene match: 1. Looked up from germline, CDR1 is SGHRS and CDR2 is YFSETQ. DNA of the CDR3: TGCGCCAGCAGCTTGGAGACAGGGAGCAATCAGCCCCAGCATTTT. Translated: CASSLETGSNQPQHF.

CDR3: CASSISGSNQPQHF. CDR3 nucleotide sequence: TGTGCCAGTAGTATCTCCGGTAGCAATCAGCCCCAGCATTTT. The V gene is TRBV19, the J gene TRBJ1-5; the D is unclear. The CDR3 length is 14 residues. CDR1 is LNHDA and CDR2 is SQIVND in the germline V gene (reference sequence). V was pared by 3 bases and J by 0 bases, with 6 bases between.

This clone has only a few counts. This chain uses TRBV27 with TRBJ1-5; D might be TRBD1 (5 bases). The length of the CDR3 is 15 residues. V was clipped by 3 bases and J by 4 bases, with 13 bases between them. Germline V lookup: CDR1 MNHEY, CDR2 SMNVEV (reference sequence). CDR3 sequence reads: CASSFSQGRNQPQHF. The CDR3 DNA reads as TGTGCCAGCAGTTTTTCCCAGGGAAGGAATCAGCCCCAGCATTTT.

The chain is built from TRBV9 and TRBJ2-1; 9 bases align to TRBD1. The CDR3 is 15 amino acids. V shed 4 bases, J shed 4 bases, and the junction held 6 bases outside the gene matches. CDR1 and CDR2 (germline): SGDLS, YYNGEE. The chain's CDR3 is CASSPRQGDYNEQFF. CDR3 sequence (DNA): TGTGCCAGCAGCCCCCGACAGGGGGATTACAATGAGCAGTTCTTC. The entire variable domain, with the rest obtained from reference TRBV9 and TRBJ2-1, is as follows: DSGVTQTPKHLITATGQRVTLRCSPRSGDLSVYWYQQSLDQGLQFLIQYYNGEERAKGNILERFSAQQFPDLHSELNLSSLELGDSALYFCASSPRQGDYNEQFFGPGTRLTVL.

This clone was seen only a few times. The V call is TRBV19, the J call TRBJ1-6; 9 bases line up with TRBD1. Trimming cost V 5 bases and J 0 bases; bases outside gene matches: 5. The CDR3 is 17 residues long. Germline V lookup: CDR1 LNHDA, CDR2 SQIVND (reference sequence). The CDR3 protein is CASSPQGASSYNSPLHF. Written as DNA, the CDR3 is TGTGCCAGTAGTCCACAGGGGGCGAGCTCCTATAATTCACCCCTCCACTTT.

The chain is built from TRBV7-9 and TRBJ1-1, with D unresolved. Trimming cost V 6 bases and J 4 bases, with 9 bases left between them. CDR1 and CDR2 (germline): SEHNR, FQNEAQ (reference sequence). This CDR3 has 12 amino acids. The CDR3 DNA sequence: TGTGCCAGCAGGCGGCCCGGCACTGAAGCTTTCTTT. Encoded protein: CASRRPGTEAFF.